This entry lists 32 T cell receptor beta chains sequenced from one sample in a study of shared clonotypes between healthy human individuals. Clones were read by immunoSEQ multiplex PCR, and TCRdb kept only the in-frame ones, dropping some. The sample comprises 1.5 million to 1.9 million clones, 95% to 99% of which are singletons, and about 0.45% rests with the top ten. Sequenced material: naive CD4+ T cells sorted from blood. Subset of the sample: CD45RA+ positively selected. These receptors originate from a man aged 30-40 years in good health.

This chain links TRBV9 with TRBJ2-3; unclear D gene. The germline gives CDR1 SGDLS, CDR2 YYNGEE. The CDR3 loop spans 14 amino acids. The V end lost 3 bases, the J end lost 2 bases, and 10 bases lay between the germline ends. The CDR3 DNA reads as TGTGCCAGCAGCGAACGGGCCTTCACAGATACGCAGTATTTT. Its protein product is CASSERAFTDTQYF.

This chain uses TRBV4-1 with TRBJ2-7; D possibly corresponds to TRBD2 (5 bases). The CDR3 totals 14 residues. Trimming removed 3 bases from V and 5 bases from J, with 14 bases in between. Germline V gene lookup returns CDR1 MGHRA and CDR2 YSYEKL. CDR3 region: CASSQIGRGHEQYF. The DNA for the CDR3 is TGCGCCAGCAGCCAGATCGGTAGAGGGCACGAGCAGTACTTC.

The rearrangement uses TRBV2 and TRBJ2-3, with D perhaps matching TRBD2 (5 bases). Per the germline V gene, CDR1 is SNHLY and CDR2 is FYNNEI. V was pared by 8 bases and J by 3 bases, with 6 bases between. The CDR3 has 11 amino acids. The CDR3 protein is CASGETDTQYF. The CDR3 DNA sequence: TGTGCCAGCGGGGAGACAGATACGCAGTATTTT.

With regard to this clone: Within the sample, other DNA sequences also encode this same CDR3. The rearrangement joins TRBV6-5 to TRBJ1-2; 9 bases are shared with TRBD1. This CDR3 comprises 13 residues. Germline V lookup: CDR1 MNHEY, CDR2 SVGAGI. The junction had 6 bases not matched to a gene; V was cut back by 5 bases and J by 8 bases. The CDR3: CASSTDRGGGYTF. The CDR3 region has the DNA TGTGCCAGCAGTACAGACAGGGGGGGCGGCTACACCTTC.

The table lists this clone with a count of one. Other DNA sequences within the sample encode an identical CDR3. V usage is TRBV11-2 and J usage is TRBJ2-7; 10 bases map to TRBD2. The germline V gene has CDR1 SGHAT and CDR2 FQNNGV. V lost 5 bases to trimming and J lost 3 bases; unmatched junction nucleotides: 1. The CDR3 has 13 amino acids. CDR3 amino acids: CASSRTSGYEQYF. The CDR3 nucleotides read TGTGCCAGCAGCAGGACTAGCGGCTACGAGCAGTACTTC.

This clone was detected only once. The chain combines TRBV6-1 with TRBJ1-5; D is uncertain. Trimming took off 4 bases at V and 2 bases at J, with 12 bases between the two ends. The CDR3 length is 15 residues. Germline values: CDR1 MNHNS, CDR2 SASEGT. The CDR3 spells CASSGVTVRNQPQHF. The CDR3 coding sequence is TGTGCCAGCAGTGGAGTGACCGTCCGCAATCAGCCCCAGCATTTT.

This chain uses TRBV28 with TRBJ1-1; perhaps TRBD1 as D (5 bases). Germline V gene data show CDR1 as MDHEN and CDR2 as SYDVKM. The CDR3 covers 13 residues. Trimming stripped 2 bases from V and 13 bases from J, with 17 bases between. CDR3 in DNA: TGTGCCAGCAGTTTAATCGGGGGAGAATTAGTTTTCTTT. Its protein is CASSLIGGELVFF. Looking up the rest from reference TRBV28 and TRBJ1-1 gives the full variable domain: DVKVTQSSRYLVKRTGEKVFLECVQDMDHENMFWYRQDPGLGLRLIYFSYDVKMKEKGDIPEGYSVSREKKERFSLILESASTNQTSMYLCASSLIGGELVFFGQGTRLTVV.

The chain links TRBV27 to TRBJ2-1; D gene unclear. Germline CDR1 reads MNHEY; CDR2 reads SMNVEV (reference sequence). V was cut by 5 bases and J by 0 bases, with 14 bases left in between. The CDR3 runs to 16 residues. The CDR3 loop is CASSTHPSYSYNEQFF. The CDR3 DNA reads TGTGCCAGCAGTACGCATCCTTCGTACTCCTACAATGAGCAGTTCTTC.

CDR3 loop: CASSWSLAGGDNEQFF. CDR3 DNA sequence: TGTGCCAGCAGCTGGTCACTAGCGGGAGGTGACAATGAGCAGTTCTTC. V gene TRBV11-2 combines with J gene TRBJ2-1, with 12 bases matching TRBD2. V lost 4 bases, J lost 5 bases, and 6 bases stayed unmatched. Germline V CDR1 and CDR2: SGHAT, FQNNGV. The CDR3 has 16 residues.

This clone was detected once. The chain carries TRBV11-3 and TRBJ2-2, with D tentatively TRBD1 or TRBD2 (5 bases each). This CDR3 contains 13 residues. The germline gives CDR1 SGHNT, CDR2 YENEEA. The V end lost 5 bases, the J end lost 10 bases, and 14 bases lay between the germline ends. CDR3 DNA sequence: TGTGCCAGCAGCCCCGGCCGGGGCGAGGAGCTGTTTTTT. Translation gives CASSPGRGEELFF.

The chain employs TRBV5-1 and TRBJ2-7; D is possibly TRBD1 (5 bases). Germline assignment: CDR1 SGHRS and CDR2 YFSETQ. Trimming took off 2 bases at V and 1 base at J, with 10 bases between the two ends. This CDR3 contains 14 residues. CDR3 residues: CASSFDSFSYEQYF. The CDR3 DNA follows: TGCGCCAGCAGCTTCGACAGTTTTTCCTACGAGCAGTACTTC.

The CDR3 region is CASSSLDEQYF. Here the CDR3 DNA reads TGCGCCAGCAGCTCCCTTGACGAGCAGTACTTC. The chain uses TRBV5-1 and TRBJ2-7; D call uncertain. Looked up from germline, CDR1 is SGHRS and CDR2 is YFSETQ. V was clipped by 3 bases and J by 5 bases, with 6 bases between them. There are 11 residues in the CDR3.

In nucleotides, the CDR3 is TGTGCCACCAGCAGAGATACTGGGCCAGGCATCTACGAGCAGTACTTC. Amino acid sequence: CATSRDTGPGIYEQYF. This chain links TRBV15 with TRBJ2-7; no definite D call. This CDR3 spans 16 amino acids. The V and J ends lost 0 bases and 3 bases respectively, with 15 bases between them. Germline CDR1 is LNHNV and CDR2 is YYDKDF (reference sequence).

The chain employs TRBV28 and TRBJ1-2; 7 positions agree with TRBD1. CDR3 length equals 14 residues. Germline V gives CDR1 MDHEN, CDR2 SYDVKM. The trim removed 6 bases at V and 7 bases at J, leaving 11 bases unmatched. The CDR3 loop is CASSRGTALGGYTF. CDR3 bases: TGTGCCAGCAGCCGGGGGACAGCCCTTGGTGGCTACACCTTC.

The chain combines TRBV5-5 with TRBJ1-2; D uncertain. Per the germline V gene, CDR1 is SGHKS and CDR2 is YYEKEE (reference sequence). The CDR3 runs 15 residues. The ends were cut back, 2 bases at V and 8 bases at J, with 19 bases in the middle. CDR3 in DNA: TGTGCCAGCAGCTTTATACTGTCCTCACCCCAGGGCTACACCTTC. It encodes CASSFILSSPQGYTF.

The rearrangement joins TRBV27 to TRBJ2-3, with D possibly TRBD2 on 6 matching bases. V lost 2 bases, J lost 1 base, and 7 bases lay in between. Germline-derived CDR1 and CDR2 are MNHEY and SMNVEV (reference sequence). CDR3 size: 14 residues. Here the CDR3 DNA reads TGTGCCAGCAGTTTACGGAGGGGCACAGATACGCAGTATTTT. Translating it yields CASSLRRGTDTQYF.

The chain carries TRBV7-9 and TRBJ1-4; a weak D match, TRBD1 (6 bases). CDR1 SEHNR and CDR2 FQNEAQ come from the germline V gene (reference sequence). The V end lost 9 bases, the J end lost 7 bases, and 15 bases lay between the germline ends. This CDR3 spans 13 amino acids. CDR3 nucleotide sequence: TGTGCCAGTCAACAGGGCCCAGGTGAAAAACTGTTTTTT. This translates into CASQQGPGEKLFF.

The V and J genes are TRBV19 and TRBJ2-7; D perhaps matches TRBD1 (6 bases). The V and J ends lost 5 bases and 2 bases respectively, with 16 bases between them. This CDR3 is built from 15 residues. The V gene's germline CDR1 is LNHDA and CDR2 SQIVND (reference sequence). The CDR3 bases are TGTGCCAGTAGTTCTGGGGGCGGACCGACCTACGAGCAGTACTTC. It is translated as CASSSGGGPTYEQYF.

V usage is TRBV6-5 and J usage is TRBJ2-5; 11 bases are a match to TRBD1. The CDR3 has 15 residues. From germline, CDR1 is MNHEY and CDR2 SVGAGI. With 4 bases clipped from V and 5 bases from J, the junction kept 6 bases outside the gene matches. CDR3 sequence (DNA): TGTGCCAGCAGTTCTAGGACAGGGGGCATGGAGACCCAGTACTTC. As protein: CASSSRTGGMETQYF.

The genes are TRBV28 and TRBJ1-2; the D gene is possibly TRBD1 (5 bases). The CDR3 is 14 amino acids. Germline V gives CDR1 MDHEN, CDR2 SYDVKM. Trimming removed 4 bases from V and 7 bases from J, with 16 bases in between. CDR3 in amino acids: CASSSPPLGRGYTF. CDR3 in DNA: TGTGCCAGCAGTTCCCCGCCCCTGGGGCGTGGCTACACCTTC.

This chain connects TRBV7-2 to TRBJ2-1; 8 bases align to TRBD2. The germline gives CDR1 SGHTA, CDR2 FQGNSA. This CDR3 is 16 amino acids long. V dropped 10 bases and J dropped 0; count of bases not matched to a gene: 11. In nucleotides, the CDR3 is TGTGCCATCAACCGGGGGGGGCGATCCTCCTACAATGAGCAGTTCTTC. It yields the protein CAINRGGRSSYNEQFF.

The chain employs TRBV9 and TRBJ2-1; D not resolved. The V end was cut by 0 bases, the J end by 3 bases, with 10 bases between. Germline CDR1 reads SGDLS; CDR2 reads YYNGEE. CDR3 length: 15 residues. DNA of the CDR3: TGTGCCAGCAGCGTAGGTAATTTGAACTACAATGAGCAGTTCTTC. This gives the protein CASSVGNLNYNEQFF.

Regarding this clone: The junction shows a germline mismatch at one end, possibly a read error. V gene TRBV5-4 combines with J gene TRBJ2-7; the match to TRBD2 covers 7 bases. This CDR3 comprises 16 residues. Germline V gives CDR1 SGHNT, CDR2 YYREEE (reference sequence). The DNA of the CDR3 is TGTGCCAGCAGCCCCCGGGGGGACGGCTCCTCCCACGAGCAGTACTTC. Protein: CASSPRGDGSSHEQYF.

The CDR3 DNA reads as TGCGCCAGCAGCTACCCTGGACAGGGCCAGAGGGAGTATTTT. Translating it yields CASSYPGQGQREYF. The chain recombines TRBV5-1 with TRBJ2-3, with 8 bases lining up with TRBD1. The CDR3 runs 14 residues. The junction had 13 bases not matched to a gene; V was cut back by 3 bases and J by 13 bases. Germline V gives CDR1 SGHRS, CDR2 YFSETQ.

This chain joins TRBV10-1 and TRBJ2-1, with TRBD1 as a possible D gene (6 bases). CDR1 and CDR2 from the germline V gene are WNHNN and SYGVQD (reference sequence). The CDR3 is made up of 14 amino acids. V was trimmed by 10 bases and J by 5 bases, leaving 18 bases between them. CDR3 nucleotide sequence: TGCGCCACCTCAAGAGCAGGGGTTGACAATGAGCAGTTCTTC. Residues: CATSRAGVDNEQFF.

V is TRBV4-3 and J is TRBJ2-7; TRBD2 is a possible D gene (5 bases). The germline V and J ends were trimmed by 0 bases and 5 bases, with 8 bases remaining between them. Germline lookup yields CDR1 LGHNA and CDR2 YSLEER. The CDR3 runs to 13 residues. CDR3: CASSQELRDEQYF. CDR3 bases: TGCGCCAGCAGCCAAGAATTGCGGGACGAGCAGTACTTC.

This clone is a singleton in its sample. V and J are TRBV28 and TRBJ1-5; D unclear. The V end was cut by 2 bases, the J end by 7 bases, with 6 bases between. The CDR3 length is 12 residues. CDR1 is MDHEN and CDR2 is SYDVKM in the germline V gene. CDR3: CASSLEWQPQHF. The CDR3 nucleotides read TGTGCCAGCAGTTTAGAGTGGCAGCCCCAGCATTTT.

CDR3 sequence (DNA): TGTGCCAGCAGTTCCTCCGGGACAGGGAGGACTGAAGCTTTCTTT. Protein product: CASSSSGTGRTEAFF. This chain connects TRBV6-5 to TRBJ1-1; 9 bases align to TRBD1. The J segment lost 5 bases and the V segment lost 4 bases, leaving 8 bases of the junction unmatched. This CDR3 is built from 15 residues. The germline CDR1 and CDR2 sequences are MNHEY and SVGAGI.

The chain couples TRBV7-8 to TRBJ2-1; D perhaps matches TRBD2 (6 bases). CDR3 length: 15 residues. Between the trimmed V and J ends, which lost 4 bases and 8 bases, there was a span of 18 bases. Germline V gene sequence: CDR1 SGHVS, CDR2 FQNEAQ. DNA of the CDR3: TGTGCCAGCAGCTCCGTAGAAGCGGGTACGGATGAGCAGTTCTTC. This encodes CASSSVEAGTDEQFF.

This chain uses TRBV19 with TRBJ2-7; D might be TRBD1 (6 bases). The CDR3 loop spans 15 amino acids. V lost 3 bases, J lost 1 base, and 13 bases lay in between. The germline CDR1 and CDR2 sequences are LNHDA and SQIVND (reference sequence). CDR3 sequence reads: CASSIGLGQSYEQYF. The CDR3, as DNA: TGTGCCAGTAGTATTGGGCTAGGACAGTCCTACGAGCAGTACTTC. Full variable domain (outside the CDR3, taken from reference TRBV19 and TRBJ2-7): DGGITQSPKYLFRKEGQNVTLSCEQNLNHDAMYWYRQDPGQGLRLIYYSQIVNDFQKGDIAEGYSVSREKKESFPLTVTSAQKNPTAFYLCASSIGLGQSYEQYFGPGTRLTVT.

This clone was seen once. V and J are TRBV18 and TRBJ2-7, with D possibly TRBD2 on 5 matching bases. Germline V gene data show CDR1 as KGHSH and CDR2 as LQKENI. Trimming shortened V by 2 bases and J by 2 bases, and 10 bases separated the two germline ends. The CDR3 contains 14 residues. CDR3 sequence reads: CASSPGRVTYEQYF. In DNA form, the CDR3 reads TGTGCCAGCTCACCAGGGCGGGTGACCTACGAGCAGTACTTC. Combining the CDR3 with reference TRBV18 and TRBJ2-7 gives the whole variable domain NAGVMQNPRHLVRRRGQEARLRCSPMKGHSHVYWYRQLPEEGLKFMVYLQKENIIDESGMPKERFSAEFPKEGPSILRIQQVVRGDSAAYFCASSPGRVTYEQYFGPGTRLTVT.

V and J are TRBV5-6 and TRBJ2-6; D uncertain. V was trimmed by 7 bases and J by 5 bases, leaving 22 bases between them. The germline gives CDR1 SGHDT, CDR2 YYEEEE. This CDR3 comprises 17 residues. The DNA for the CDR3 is TGTGCCAGCCTCGGAATCAATAGTCACAGTCGGGCCAACGTCCTGACTTTC. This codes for CASLGINSHSRANVLTF.